This T cell receptor beta chain was captured by sequencing in a study of neurological immune-mediated disorders. This clonotype was seen a handful of times. TCRdb re-called the 5' RACE reads with MiXCR, one entry per CDR3 protein. This repertoire shows fewer than 80,000 distinct CDR3 sequences, around 4.7% found once; its top ten account for approximately 3.5%. Sequencing was carried out using PBMCs. The source of this sequence is a woman between 45 and 65 years old with multiple sclerosis.

In DNA, the CDR3 is TGTGCCAGCAGCTTAGCGCCAACGGGGGCCCAAGAGACCCAGTACTTC. Its translation is CASSLAPTGAQETQYF. The chain combines TRBV7-6 with TRBJ2-5; either TRBD1 or TRBD2 may supply D (6 bases each). The ends were cut back, 0 bases at V and 1 base at J, with 12 bases in the middle. There are 16 residues in the CDR3. The germline CDR1 and CDR2 sequences are SGHVS and FNYEAQ. The full variable domain, in which reference TRBV7-6 and TRBJ2-5 provide the parts outside the CDR3, is GAGVSQSPRYKVTKRGQDVALRCDPISGHVSLYWYRQALGQGPEFLTYFNYEAQQDKSGLPNDRFSAERPEGSISTLTIQRTEQRDSAMYRCASSLAPTGAQETQYFGPGTRLLVL.